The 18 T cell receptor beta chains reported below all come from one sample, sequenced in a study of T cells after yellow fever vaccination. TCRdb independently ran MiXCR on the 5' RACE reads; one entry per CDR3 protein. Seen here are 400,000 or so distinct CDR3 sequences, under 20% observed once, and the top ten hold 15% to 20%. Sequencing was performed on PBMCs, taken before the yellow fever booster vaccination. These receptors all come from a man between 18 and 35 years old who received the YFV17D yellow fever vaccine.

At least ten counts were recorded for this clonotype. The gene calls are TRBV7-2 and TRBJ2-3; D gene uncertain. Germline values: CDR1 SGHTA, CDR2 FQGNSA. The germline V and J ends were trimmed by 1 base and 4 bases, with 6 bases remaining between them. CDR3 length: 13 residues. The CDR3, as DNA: TGTGCCAGCAGCTTAGTGGCTGCAGATACGCAGTATTTT. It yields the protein CASSLVAADTQYF.

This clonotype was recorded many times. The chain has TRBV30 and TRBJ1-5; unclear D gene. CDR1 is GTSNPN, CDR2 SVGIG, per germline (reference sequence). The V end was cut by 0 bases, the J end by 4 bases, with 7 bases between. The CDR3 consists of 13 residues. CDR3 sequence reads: CAWSVAANQPQHF. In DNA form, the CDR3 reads TGTGCCTGGAGTGTGGCAGCTAATCAGCCCCAGCATTTT.

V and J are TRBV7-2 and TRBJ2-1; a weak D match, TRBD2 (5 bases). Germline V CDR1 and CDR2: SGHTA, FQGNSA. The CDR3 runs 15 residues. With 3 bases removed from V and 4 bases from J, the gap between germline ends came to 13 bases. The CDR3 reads CASSLDAGRYNEQFF. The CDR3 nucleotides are TGTGCCAGCAGCTTGGACGCGGGCAGATACAATGAGCAGTTCTTC.

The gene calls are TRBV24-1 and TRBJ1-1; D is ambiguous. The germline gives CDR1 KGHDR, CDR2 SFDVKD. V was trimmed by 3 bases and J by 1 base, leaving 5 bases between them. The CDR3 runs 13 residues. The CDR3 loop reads CATSDLWNTEAFF. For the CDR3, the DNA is TGTGCCACCAGTGATCTCTGGAACACTGAAGCTTTCTTT.

CDR3 nucleotide sequence: TGCGCCAGCAGCCACACCAGCGGGGGTGGAACTATTATGAACACTGAAGCTTTCTTT. Encoded protein: CASSHTSGGGTIMNTEAFF. J is TRBJ1-1 and V is TRBV4-3; possible D gene TRBD1, 5 bases. The ends were cut back, 3 bases at V and 0 bases at J, with 23 bases in the middle. Germline V gene data show CDR1 as LGHNA and CDR2 as YSLEER. This CDR3 spans 19 amino acids.

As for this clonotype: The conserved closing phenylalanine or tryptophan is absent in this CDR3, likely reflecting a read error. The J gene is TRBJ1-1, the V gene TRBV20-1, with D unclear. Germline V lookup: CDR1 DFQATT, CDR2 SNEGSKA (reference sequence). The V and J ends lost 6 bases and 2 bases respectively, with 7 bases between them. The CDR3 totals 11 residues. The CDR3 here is CSARDNTEAFI. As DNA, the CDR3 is TGCAGTGCACGGGATAACACTGAAGCTTTCATT.

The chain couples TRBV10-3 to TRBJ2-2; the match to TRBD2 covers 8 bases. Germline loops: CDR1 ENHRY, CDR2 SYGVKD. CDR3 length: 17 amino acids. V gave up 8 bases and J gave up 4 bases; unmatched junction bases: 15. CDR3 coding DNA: TGTGCCATCCAGACTCTGAAGGGAAGCGGGGGCACCGGGGAGCTGTTTTTT. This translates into CAIQTLKGSGGTGELFF.

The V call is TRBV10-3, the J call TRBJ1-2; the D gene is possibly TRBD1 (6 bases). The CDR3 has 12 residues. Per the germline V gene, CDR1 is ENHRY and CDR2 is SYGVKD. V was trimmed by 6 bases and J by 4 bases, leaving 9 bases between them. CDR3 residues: CAIRGDTYGYTF. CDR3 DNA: TGTGCCATCAGAGGGGACACCTATGGCTACACCTTC.

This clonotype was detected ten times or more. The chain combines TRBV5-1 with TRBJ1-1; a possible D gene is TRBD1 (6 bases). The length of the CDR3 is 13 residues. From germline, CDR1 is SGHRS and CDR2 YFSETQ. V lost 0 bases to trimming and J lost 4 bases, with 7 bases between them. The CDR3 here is CASSLAGVTEAFF. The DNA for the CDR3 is TGCGCCAGCAGCTTGGCAGGGGTCACTGAAGCTTTCTTT.

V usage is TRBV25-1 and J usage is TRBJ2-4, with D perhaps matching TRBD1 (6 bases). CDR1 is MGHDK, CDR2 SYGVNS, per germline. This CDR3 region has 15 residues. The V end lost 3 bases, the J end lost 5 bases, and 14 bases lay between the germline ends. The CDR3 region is CASSDLQGNQNIQYF. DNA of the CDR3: TGTGCCAGCAGTGACCTACAGGGTAATCAAAACATTCAGTACTTC.

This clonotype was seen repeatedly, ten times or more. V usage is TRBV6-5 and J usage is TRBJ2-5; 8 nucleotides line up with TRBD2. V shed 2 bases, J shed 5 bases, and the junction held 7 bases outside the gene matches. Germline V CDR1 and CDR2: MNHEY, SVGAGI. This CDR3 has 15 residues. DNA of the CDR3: TGTGCCAGCAGTTACCTCGGTAGCGGGGTGGAGACCCAGTACTTC. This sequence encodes CASSYLGSGVETQYF.

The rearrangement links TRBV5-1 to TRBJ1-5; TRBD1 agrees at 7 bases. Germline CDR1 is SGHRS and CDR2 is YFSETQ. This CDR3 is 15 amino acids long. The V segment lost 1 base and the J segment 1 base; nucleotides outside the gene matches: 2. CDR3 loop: CASSLSGGSNQPQHF. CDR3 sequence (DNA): TGCGCCAGCAGCTTGTCAGGGGGAAGCAATCAGCCCCAGCATTTT.

The DNA for the CDR3 is TGCGCCAGCAGCCCCCGGACAGGTCCCTCCTCTGGGGCCAACGTCCTGACTTTC. Translated: CASSPRTGPSSGANVLTF. The V and J genes are TRBV5-1 and TRBJ2-6, with 7 nucleotides matching TRBD1. In germline, CDR1 is SGHRS, CDR2 YFSETQ. CDR3 size: 18 residues. V was clipped by 4 bases and J by 0 bases; unmatched bases: 10. The variable domain in full, completed from reference TRBV5-1 and TRBJ2-6, reads KAGVTQTPRYLIKTRGQQVTLSCSPISGHRSVSWYQQTPGQGLQFLFEYFSETQRNKGNFPGRFSGRQFSNSRSEMNVSTLELGDSALYLCASSPRTGPSSGANVLTFGAGSRLTVL.

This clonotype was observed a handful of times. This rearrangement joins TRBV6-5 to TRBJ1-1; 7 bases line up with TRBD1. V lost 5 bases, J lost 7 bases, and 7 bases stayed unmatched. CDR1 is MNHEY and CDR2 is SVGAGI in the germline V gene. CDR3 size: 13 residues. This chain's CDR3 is CASSGRQGVEAFF. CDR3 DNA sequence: TGTGCCAGCAGTGGGCGACAGGGTGTTGAAGCTTTCTTT.

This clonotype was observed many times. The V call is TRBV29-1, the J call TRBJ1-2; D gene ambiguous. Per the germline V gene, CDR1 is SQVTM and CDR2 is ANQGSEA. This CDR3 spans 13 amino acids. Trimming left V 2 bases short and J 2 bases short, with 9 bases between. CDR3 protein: CSVERPRNYGYTF. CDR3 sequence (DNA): TGCAGCGTTGAACGCCCCAGGAACTATGGCTACACCTTC. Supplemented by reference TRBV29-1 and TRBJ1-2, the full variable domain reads SAVISQKPSRDICQRGTSLTIQCQVDSQVTMMFWYRQQPGQSLTLIATANQGSEATYESGFVIDKFPISRPNLTFSTLTVSNMSPEDSSIYLCSVERPRNYGYTFGSGTRLTVV.

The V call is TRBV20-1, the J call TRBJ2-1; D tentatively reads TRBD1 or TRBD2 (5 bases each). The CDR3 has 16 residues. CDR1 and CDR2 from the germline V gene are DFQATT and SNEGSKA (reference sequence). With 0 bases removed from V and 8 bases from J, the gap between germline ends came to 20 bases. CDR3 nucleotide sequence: TGCAGTGCTAGAGATGGCGGGCCAGGGCGCACCCATGAGCAGTTCTTC. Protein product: CSARDGGPGRTHEQFF.

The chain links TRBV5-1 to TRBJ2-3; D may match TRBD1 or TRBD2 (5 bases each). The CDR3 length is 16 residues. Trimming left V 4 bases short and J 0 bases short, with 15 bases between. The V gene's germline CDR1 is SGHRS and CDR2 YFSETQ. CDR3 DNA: TGCGCCAGCAGCGGACTCCGGCAGGGTAGCACAGATACGCAGTATTTT. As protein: CASSGLRQGSTDTQYF.

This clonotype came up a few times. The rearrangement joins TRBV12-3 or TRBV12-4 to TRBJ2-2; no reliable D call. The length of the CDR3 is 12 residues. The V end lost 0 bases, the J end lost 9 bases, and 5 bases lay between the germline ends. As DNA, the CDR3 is TGTGCCAGCAGTTTAGCTGGCTGGGAGCTGTTTTTT. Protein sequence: CASSLAGWELFF.